The clone carrying this T cell receptor (beta chain) came up a few times. Its antigen is unknown. Treatment denoted: around 19 received Ad26.COV2.S at low or high dose, single or two shots; about five received placebo; per-sample allocation not given. Each sample was drawn 63 days after the first injection (of vaccine or placebo). This CDR3 contains 16 residues. Looked up from germline, CDR1 is KGHDR and CDR2 is SFDVKD. V gave up 6 bases and J gave up 4 bases, with 20 bases separating them. These data come from a study of Ad26.COV2.S vaccination and SARS-CoV-2 variants. Turning to the study itself: Ad26.COV2.S shots went into the muscle once or twice, 56 days apart. Study outcomes and limitations: Vaccinees and placebo recipients showed similar non-spike TCR breadth.

Profiling relied on immunoSEQ multiplex PCR, and the TCRdb table lists in-frame clones only, not all of them. The sample has around 450,000 clones; roughly nine tenths are singletons. This clonotype originated in a person between 18 and 65 years old who received the Ad26.COV2.S COVID-19 vaccine or a placebo. This sequence joins TRBV24-1 and TRBJ2-5; D might be TRBD1 (6 bases). The source was peripheral blood, collected in a trial of Ad26.COV2.S vaccine versus placebo. The CDR3 here is CATSTGTGKEIETQYF. In DNA form, the CDR3 reads TGTGCCACCAGTACCGGAACAGGGAAGGAAATAGAGACCCAGTACTTC.